These T cell receptor beta chains were read from a single sample in a study of T cells in Graves' hyperthyroidism and ophthalmopathy. TCRdb processed the multiplex PCR reads anew with MiXCR; each CDR3 protein has one entry. The sample lists approximately 600,000 distinct CDR3 sequences; 13% to 15% were seen once. Sequencing was done on a sample of blood. All receptors derive from a woman under 30 with Graves' ophthalmopathy. Both conserved end residues are part of each CDR3. Each record gives: D gene, J gene, clone size, V gene, CDR3 DNA, CDR3 protein. D genes are given only for firm matches. Size is omitted from some rows. Given values are once, few, many or a class for expanded clones.

D gene: TRBD1
J gene: TRBJ1-2
clone size: .
V gene: TRBV20-1
CDR3 DNA: TGCAGTGCTAGAGATTACGAGACAGGGGGCGATGGCTACACCTTC
CDR3 protein: CSARDYETGGDGYTF

D gene: .
J gene: TRBJ1-5
clone size: few
V gene: TRBV7-2
CDR3 DNA: TGTGCCAGCAGCTCTGAGGGCGGGTTATGGCAGCCCCAGCATTTT
CDR3 protein: CASSSEGGLWQPQHF

D gene: .
J gene: TRBJ2-1
clone size: many
V gene: TRBV28
CDR3 DNA: TGTGCCAGCAGTCGAAGTAGCGGCTACAATGAGCAGTTCTTC
CDR3 protein: CASSRSSGYNEQFF

D gene: .
J gene: TRBJ2-3
clone size: .
V gene: TRBV4-3
CDR3 DNA: TGCGCCAGCAGCCAAGATAGGGCGGGCTATAGCACAGATACGCAGTATTTT
CDR3 protein: CASSQDRAGYSTDTQYF

D gene: TRBD2
J gene: TRBJ2-7
clone size: .
V gene: TRBV7-9
CDR3 DNA: TGTGCCAGCAGCTCCCCCCGGGGGGACCCGCAGTACTTC
CDR3 protein: CASSSPRGDPQYF

D gene: .
J gene: TRBJ1-6
clone size: many
V gene: TRBV12-3/TRBV12-4
CDR3 DNA: TGTGCCAGCAGTCCGGACATCTCCTATAATTCACCCCTCCACTTT
CDR3 protein: CASSPDISYNSPLHF

D gene: TRBD1
J gene: TRBJ2-1
clone size: .
V gene: TRBV6-5
CDR3 DNA: TGTGCCAGCAGTTACTTAATGGACAGGGGATACAATGAGCAGTTCTTC
CDR3 protein: CASSYLMDRGYNEQFF

D gene: TRBD2
J gene: TRBJ2-1
clone size: few
V gene: TRBV12-3/TRBV12-4
CDR3 DNA: TGTGCCAGCAGTTCCAGCGCGGGGGACCCAGTGGATGAGCAGTTCTTC
CDR3 protein: CASSSSAGDPVDEQFF

D gene: .
J gene: TRBJ1-5
clone size: once
V gene: TRBV5-6
CDR3 DNA: TGTGCCAGCAGACGTACCGGGGCAGGGAGCAATCAGCCCCAGCATTTT
CDR3 protein: CASRRTGAGSNQPQHF

D gene: .
J gene: TRBJ2-1
clone size: few
V gene: TRBV7-7
CDR3 DNA: TGTGCTAGCAGCTCTGACCCAGGGTTCCACAATGAGCAGTTCTTC
CDR3 protein: CASSSDPGFHNEQFF

D gene: .
J gene: TRBJ1-1
clone size: .
V gene: TRBV6-1
CDR3 DNA: TGTGCCAGCAGACGGGCCTTGAACACTGAAGCTCTCTTT
CDR3 protein: CASRRALNTEALF

D gene: TRBD1
J gene: TRBJ2-7
clone size: .
V gene: TRBV24-1
CDR3 DNA: TGTGCCACCAGTGAGTCGGGACAGCCACCTTACGAGCAGTACTTC
CDR3 protein: CATSESGQPPYEQYF

D gene: .
J gene: TRBJ2-2
clone size: .
V gene: TRBV6-1
CDR3 DNA: TGTGCCAGCAGTGAAGTAGGGGACGGGGAGCTGTTTTTT
CDR3 protein: CASSEVGDGELFF

D gene: .
J gene: TRBJ1-2
clone size: .
V gene: TRBV20-1
CDR3 DNA: TGCAGTGCTATACCAAACAGGGTTGGGTATGGCTACACCTTC
CDR3 protein: CSAIPNRVGYGYTF

D gene: TRBD2
J gene: TRBJ2-5
clone size: many
V gene: TRBV7-2
CDR3 DNA: TGTGCCAGCAGCTTTATACCCCCTCTGCGGGGGCAAGAGACCCAGTACTTC
CDR3 protein: CASSFIPPLRGQETQYF

D gene: .
J gene: TRBJ2-7
clone size: few
V gene: TRBV6-5
CDR3 DNA: TGTGCCAGCAGTTACTCAGCAACAGGATTTTACGAGCAGTACTTC
CDR3 protein: CASSYSATGFYEQYF

D gene: TRBD2
J gene: TRBJ2-7
clone size: .
V gene: TRBV4-1
CDR3 DNA: TGCGCCAGCAGCCGTAGCGGGAGCTCCTCCTACGAGCAGTACTTC
CDR3 protein: CASSRSGSSSYEQYF

D gene: TRBD2
J gene: TRBJ2-7
clone size: many
V gene: TRBV28
CDR3 DNA: TGTGCCAGCAGTACTAGCGGGCAGTCCTACGAGCAGTACTTC
CDR3 protein: CASSTSGQSYEQYF

D gene: TRBD1
J gene: TRBJ1-4
clone size: .
V gene: TRBV7-9
CDR3 DNA: TGTGCCAGCAGCTTAGCGGGGGACAGGGGTGAAAAACTGTTTTTT
CDR3 protein: CASSLAGDRGEKLFF

D gene: TRBD2
J gene: TRBJ2-3
clone size: many
V gene: TRBV7-3
CDR3 DNA: TGTGCCAGCAGCTTATTCGGGCTAGCGGTTACTAGCACAGATACGCAGTATTTT
CDR3 protein: CASSLFGLAVTSTDTQYF

D gene: .
J gene: TRBJ2-2
clone size: .
V gene: TRBV28
CDR3 DNA: TGTGCCAGCAGTCCGTTTTGGGCCAATCGGTTCGGGGAGCTGTTTTTT
CDR3 protein: CASSPFWANRFGELFF

D gene: TRBD2
J gene: TRBJ2-7
clone size: few
V gene: TRBV6-5
CDR3 DNA: TGTGCCAGCAGTTATTCTAGCGGGAGCCTTTACGAGCAGTACTTC
CDR3 protein: CASSYSSGSLYEQYF

D gene: .
J gene: TRBJ1-4
clone size: few
V gene: TRBV20-1
CDR3 DNA: TGCAGTGCTCCAGAGACCCCAACTAATGAAAAACTGTTTTTT
CDR3 protein: CSAPETPTNEKLFF

D gene: TRBD2
J gene: TRBJ2-7
clone size: many
V gene: TRBV2
CDR3 DNA: TGTGCCAGCAGTGTGGCAGCGGGAGAAAGGCTCGAGCAGTACTTC
CDR3 protein: CASSVAAGERLEQYF

D gene: TRBD2
J gene: TRBJ2-1
clone size: few
V gene: TRBV19
CDR3 DNA: TGTGCCAGTAGTATGTGGCGGGAGTTTAATGAGCAGTTCTTC
CDR3 protein: CASSMWREFNEQFF

D gene: TRBD2
J gene: TRBJ2-7
clone size: many
V gene: TRBV27
CDR3 DNA: TGTGCCAGCAGTTACGGGGGGGGGGGCGAGCAGTACTTC
CDR3 protein: CASSYGGGGEQYF

D gene: TRBD1
J gene: TRBJ2-7
clone size: many
V gene: TRBV27
CDR3 DNA: TGTGCCAGCAGGGGGACAGGGAGGGTCTACGAGCAGTACTTC
CDR3 protein: CASRGTGRVYEQYF

D gene: .
J gene: TRBJ1-5
clone size: few
V gene: TRBV12-3/TRBV12-4
CDR3 DNA: TGTGCCAGCAGGGAAGGGACGGCAAGGGATCAGCCCCAGCATTTT
CDR3 protein: CASREGTARDQPQHF

D gene: .
J gene: TRBJ2-1
clone size: few
V gene: TRBV18
CDR3 DNA: TGTGCCAGCTCACCGGACGGGTACTACAATGAGCAGTTCTTC
CDR3 protein: CASSPDGYYNEQFF

D gene: TRBD2
J gene: TRBJ2-1
clone size: many
V gene: TRBV6-2/TRBV6-3
CDR3 DNA: TGTGCCAGCAGTTACTCGAGACGGAGCGGGGGCCGGTCCTACAATGAGCAGTTCTTC
CDR3 protein: CASSYSRRSGGRSYNEQFF

D gene: .
J gene: TRBJ2-1
clone size: many
V gene: TRBV20-1
CDR3 DNA: TGCAGTGCTAGAGATTACCTAGCTAATGAGCAGTTCTTC
CDR3 protein: CSARDYLANEQFF

D gene: .
J gene: TRBJ2-4
clone size: few
V gene: TRBV25-1
CDR3 DNA: TGTGCCAGCAGTGGTCGCAGGCAGGAAAACATTCAGTACTTC
CDR3 protein: CASSGRRQENIQYF

D gene: .
J gene: TRBJ2-7
clone size: few
V gene: TRBV7-9
CDR3 DNA: TGTGCCAGCAGCGATAAGGGACGGATGCGAGACTACGAGCAGTACTTC
CDR3 protein: CASSDKGRMRDYEQYF

D gene: TRBD1
J gene: TRBJ2-2
clone size: many
V gene: TRBV28
CDR3 DNA: TGTGCCAGCAGTCCCGACAGGGGGGCCGGGGAGCTGTTTTTT
CDR3 protein: CASSPDRGAGELFF

D gene: TRBD1
J gene: TRBJ1-2
clone size: .
V gene: TRBV27
CDR3 DNA: TGTGCCAGCAGTCCGACAGGGTATAACTATGGCTACACCTTC
CDR3 protein: CASSPTGYNYGYTF

D gene: TRBD1
J gene: TRBJ1-5
clone size: few
V gene: TRBV5-6
CDR3 DNA: TGTGCCAGCAGCTTAACAGGACAGGCCCTGATAGTAAATAGCAATCAGCCCCAGCATTTT
CDR3 protein: CASSLTGQALIVNSNQPQHF

D gene: .
J gene: TRBJ2-5
clone size: many
V gene: TRBV12-3/TRBV12-4
CDR3 DNA: TGTGCCAGCAGTTCAGATAGCGTCGGGGAGACCCAGTACTTC
CDR3 protein: CASSSDSVGETQYF

D gene: .
J gene: TRBJ1-6
clone size: many
V gene: TRBV6-5
CDR3 DNA: TGTGCCAGCAGTTACTCGTCCGACCCACCCCTCCACTTT
CDR3 protein: CASSYSSDPPLHF

D gene: .
J gene: TRBJ2-1
clone size: .
V gene: TRBV12-3/TRBV12-4
CDR3 DNA: TGCGCCAGCAGTCCTCCGGGACGGCACTCCTACAATGAGCAGTTCTTC
CDR3 protein: CASSPPGRHSYNEQFF

D gene: TRBD1
J gene: TRBJ2-3
clone size: many
V gene: TRBV20-1
CDR3 DNA: TGCAGTGCCACCCCCCCGACAGGGAAGACAGATACGCAGTATTTT
CDR3 protein: CSATPPTGKTDTQYF

D gene: .
J gene: TRBJ1-4
clone size: few
V gene: TRBV24-1
CDR3 DNA: TGTGCCACCAGTGGGAGTACTGAAAAACTGTTTTTT
CDR3 protein: CATSGSTEKLFF

D gene: .
J gene: TRBJ2-7
clone size: .
V gene: TRBV4-3
CDR3 DNA: TGCGCCAGCAGCCAAGACGGCGGATCTGAGGAGCAGTACTTC
CDR3 protein: CASSQDGGSEEQYF

D gene: TRBD2
J gene: TRBJ2-7
clone size: many
V gene: TRBV11-2
CDR3 DNA: TGTGCCAGCAGCCAAACAAACTTAGCGGGAGGGCCAGCCTACGAGCAGTACTTC
CDR3 protein: CASSQTNLAGGPAYEQYF

D gene: TRBD1
J gene: TRBJ1-1
clone size: .
V gene: TRBV12-3/TRBV12-4
CDR3 DNA: TGTACCAGCAGCCGTGGGACAGATAGAGCTTTCTTT
CDR3 protein: CTSSRGTDRAFF

D gene: TRBD2
J gene: TRBJ2-7
clone size: .
V gene: TRBV4-2
CDR3 DNA: TGTGCCAGCAGCCAGGGGGACTACACCTACGAGCAGTACTTC
CDR3 protein: CASSQGDYTYEQYF

D gene: TRBD2
J gene: TRBJ2-7
clone size: .
V gene: TRBV5-8
CDR3 DNA: TGTGCCAGCAGTTCTAGGACTAGCGGGAGGGCGGGAAACGAGCAGTACTTC
CDR3 protein: CASSSRTSGRAGNEQYF

D gene: TRBD1
J gene: TRBJ1-2
clone size: .
V gene: TRBV4-3
CDR3 DNA: TGCGCCAGCAGCCCCCCCACGACAGGGTCGGGCTATGGCTACACCTTC
CDR3 protein: CASSPPTTGSGYGYTF

D gene: .
J gene: TRBJ1-5
clone size: .
V gene: TRBV20-1
CDR3 DNA: TGCAGTGCTAGAGATGAGGGCAGCAATCAGCCCCAGCATTTT
CDR3 protein: CSARDEGSNQPQHF

D gene: .
J gene: TRBJ2-3
clone size: many
V gene: TRBV6-1
CDR3 DNA: TGTGCCAGCAGTTATGGGATGGGAGGAAGCACAGATACGCAGTATTTT
CDR3 protein: CASSYGMGGSTDTQYF

D gene: .
J gene: TRBJ2-7
clone size: many
V gene: TRBV9
CDR3 DNA: TGTGCCAGCAGCCCGATGGACAGATCCTACGAGCAGTACTTC
CDR3 protein: CASSPMDRSYEQYF

D gene: .
J gene: TRBJ1-2
clone size: few
V gene: TRBV19
CDR3 DNA: TGTGCCAGTAGGACCCGGACAGACTATGGCTACACCTTC
CDR3 protein: CASRTRTDYGYTF

D gene: TRBD1
J gene: TRBJ1-2
clone size: .
V gene: TRBV6-1
CDR3 DNA: TGTGCCAGCCTAAGGGACAGGGGAAGCGTACGGTATGGCTACACCTTC
CDR3 protein: CASLRDRGSVRYGYTF

D gene: .
J gene: TRBJ2-3
clone size: .
V gene: TRBV5-1
CDR3 DNA: TGCGCCAGCAGCTTGTGGTCCTACCCAATAGGTCAGGAGGGAGAGGAACTTAGCACAGATACGCAGTATTTT
CDR3 protein: CASSLWSYPIGQEGEELSTDTQYF

D gene: .
J gene: TRBJ2-1
clone size: many
V gene: TRBV7-6
CDR3 DNA: TGTGCCAGCAGCTCACAGGGAGTCATGGACAATGAGCAGTTCTTC
CDR3 protein: CASSSQGVMDNEQFF

D gene: TRBD1
J gene: TRBJ2-1
clone size: few
V gene: TRBV5-6
CDR3 DNA: TGTGCCAGCAGCTTGGCGGGACAGGGGTTAGGGTTTAATGAGCGGTTCTTC
CDR3 protein: CASSLAGQGLGFNERFF

D gene: TRBD1
J gene: TRBJ2-6
clone size: .
V gene: TRBV20-1
CDR3 DNA: TGCAGTGCCCCGGGACAGTTTAGCTCTGGGGCCAACGTCCTGACTTTC
CDR3 protein: CSAPGQFSSGANVLTF

D gene: TRBD2
J gene: TRBJ2-3
clone size: many
V gene: TRBV30
CDR3 DNA: TGTGCCTGGAGTTCATTTGCTAGCGGGAGGGCCACAGATACGCAGTATTTT
CDR3 protein: CAWSSFASGRATDTQYF

D gene: .
J gene: TRBJ1-5
clone size: many
V gene: TRBV6-1
CDR3 DNA: TGTGCCAGCAGGGGGGAGTTTCAGCCCCAGCATTTT
CDR3 protein: CASRGEFQPQHF

D gene: .
J gene: TRBJ2-7
clone size: .
V gene: TRBV28
CDR3 DNA: TGTGGCAGCAGTTACGGTGGGTCTTTCACCGAGCAGTACTTC
CDR3 protein: CGSSYGGSFTEQYF

D gene: .
J gene: TRBJ2-7
clone size: many
V gene: TRBV10-3
CDR3 DNA: TGTGCCATCAGTGCCCATTCAGGGACGACTCGCTACGAGCAGTACTTC
CDR3 protein: CAISAHSGTTRYEQYF